The text below deals with one T cell receptor (beta chain). The antigen remains undetermined. This entry comes from a study of OX40 agonist ivuxolimab in advanced cancers. Study context: Patients with hepatocellular carcinoma, melanoma, renal cell or head and neck cancer made up the dose-escalation patients.

Sequenced by immunoSEQ multiplex PCR; TCRdb stores in-frame clones only, minus some. Among tens of thousands of clones listed, 65% to 90% were seen once. CDR1 and CDR2 (germline): SGDLS, YYNGEE. CDR3 length equals 14 residues. Trimming at V came to 4 bases and at J to 12 bases, leaving 13 bases not matched to a gene. Study observations and caveats: Those patients achieving a partial response at 0.1-3.0 mg/kg showed among the lowest clonal expansion. Doses of 0.1 to 3.0 mg/kg were accompanied by clonal expansion of CD4+ and CD8+ blood T cells by week 6. Expanded peripheral T-cell antigen specificity went undetermined.

The specimen comprised CD4+ or CD8+ T cells sorted from blood, sampled in a trial of the OX40 agonist ivuxolimab. The sequence derives from an adult with an advanced solid tumor such as melanoma, head and neck, liver or kidney cancer. The chain carries TRBV9 and TRBJ2-1; 7 nucleotides line up with TRBD2. The DNA for the CDR3 is TGTGCCAGCAGCCCCTTCCTGGGGGGGTTTGGGCAGTTCTTC. Amino acids: CASSPFLGGFGQFF. The full variable domain, with the rest looked up from reference TRBV9 and TRBJ2-1, is DSGVTQTPKHLITATGQRVTLRCSPRSGDLSVYWYQQSLDQGLQFLIQYYNGEERAKGNILERFSAQQFPDLHSELNLSSLELGDSALYFCASSPFLGGFGQFFGPGTRLTVL.